The 9 T cell receptor beta chains presented below share a single source sample, sequenced in a study of vaccination and CD4 T cells after COVID-19. Documented treatment: roughly 10-day PBMC culture with coronavirus spike peptide pools or control peptides (ViraFEST assay). Which antigens these TCRs recognize remains unknown. An Oncomine TCR Beta short-read assay was used to sequence the DNA from cultured CD4+ T cells. A single record per CDR3 protein comes from TCRdb applying MiXCR to the PCR reads. The sample has some 3,000 distinct CDR3 sequences; 75% to 85% are singletons. Sequenced material: CD4+ T cells from blood, cultured in vitro. All receptors derive from a human donor who had recovered from COVID-19.

This sequence joins TRBV20-1 and TRBJ2-7; TRBD2 matches 8 bases. Trimming took 8 bases from V and 4 from J; bases not matched to a gene: 13. CDR1 is DFQATT and CDR2 is SNEGSKA in the germline V gene (reference sequence). The CDR3 is 14 amino acids. Here the CDR3 DNA reads TGCAGTTCCCTCCCGGGGGGGGCCAAGTACGAGCAGTACTTC. It encodes CSSLPGGAKYEQYF.

V usage is TRBV7-2 and J usage is TRBJ1-2; D may be TRBD1 (5 bases). The germline CDR1 and CDR2 sequences are SGHTA and FQGNSA. Trimming left V 5 bases short and J 12 bases short, with 19 bases between. The CDR3 has 13 residues. CDR3 nucleotides: TGTGCCAGCAGCACTGCCCAGGGTTCGGTACACACCTTC. Residues: CASSTAQGSVHTF.

The chain employs TRBV30 and TRBJ1-1; perhaps TRBD1 as D (6 bases). CDR3 length equals 15 residues. Germline-derived CDR1 and CDR2 are GTSNPN and SVGIG (reference sequence). Trimming pared 3 bases from V and 4 bases from J, leaving 18 bases between. CDR3 DNA: TGTGCCTGGAGGGGAGTCGGGGGGGCGGCCACTGAAGCTTTCTTT. Translated: CAWRGVGGAATEAFF. Based on the CDR3 plus reference TRBV30 and TRBJ1-1, the full variable domain is SQTIHQWPATLVQPVGSPLSLECTVEGTSNPNLYWYRQAAGRGLQLLFYSVGIGQISSEVPQNLSASRPQDRQFILSSKKLLLSDSGFYLCAWRGVGGAATEAFFGQGTRLTVV.

V usage is TRBV6-1 and J usage is TRBJ2-7, with D tentatively TRBD1 (6 bases). V was clipped by 3 bases and J by 4 bases, with 16 bases between them. The CDR3 sequence is 15 residues long. Germline values: CDR1 MNHNS, CDR2 SASEGT. CDR3 DNA: TGTGCCAGCAGTGAGGATTACAGGGTCGGGTACGAGCAGTACTTC. Amino acids: CASSEDYRVGYEQYF.

In this sample, this clonotype turned up once. V and J are TRBV5-8 and TRBJ1-2, with D maybe TRBD1 (6 bases). Trimming left V 0 bases short and J 2 bases short, with 11 bases between. Germline lookup yields CDR1 SGHTS and CDR2 YDEGEE. The CDR3 is 15 amino acids. The CDR3 DNA is TGTGCCAGCAGCTTGGAGGCGACAGGCAACTATGGCTACACCTTC. Its translation: CASSLEATGNYGYTF.

This chain uses TRBV15 with TRBJ1-4; 10 bases are shared with TRBD1. Losses at the gene ends were 0 bases for V and 3 bases for J; bases not matched to a gene: 7. This CDR3 has 18 residues. Germline V gene data show CDR1 as LNHNV and CDR2 as YYDKDF (reference sequence). The CDR3 DNA is TGTGCCACCAGCAGAGATCTATGGACAGGGGGTTCTAATGAAAAACTGTTTTTT. Its translation: CATSRDLWTGGSNEKLFF.

This sequence joins TRBV10-1 and TRBJ1-1, with D perhaps TRBD1 (5 bases). Per germline, CDR1 WNHNN and CDR2 SYGVQD (reference sequence). This CDR3 contains 16 residues. Deletions cut 3 bases from V and 1 base from J, with 15 bases between. The DNA of the CDR3 is TGCGCCAGCAGTGAATCCCCAGGGCGGGAGAACACTGAAGCTTTCTTT. This codes for CASSESPGRENTEAFF.

The chain has TRBV24-1 and TRBJ2-3; 8 bases line up with TRBD2. The CDR3 is made up of 16 amino acids. With 6 bases clipped from V and 6 bases from J, the junction kept 13 bases outside the gene matches. Germline CDR1 is KGHDR and CDR2 is SFDVKD. The CDR3 loop reads CATSLPSGRGADTQYF. The CDR3 DNA reads as TGTGCCACCAGTTTACCTAGCGGGCGGGGAGCGGATACGCAGTATTTT.

This clonotype showed up just a few times. This chain connects TRBV5-1 to TRBJ1-4; 10 positions match TRBD1. CDR3 length: 15 amino acids. Trimming cost V 4 bases and J 7 bases; bases outside gene matches: 7. Germline CDR1 reads SGHRS; CDR2 reads YFSETQ. DNA of the CDR3: TGCGCCAGCAGCCGGGACAGGGGAAACGGTGAAAAACTGTTTTTT. Translating it yields CASSRDRGNGEKLFF.